The 21 T cell receptor beta chains presented below share a single source sample, sequenced in a study of blood T cell repertoires in COVID-19. Only in-frame clones appear in the TCRdb table, and some are missing; sequencing was by immunoSEQ multiplex PCR. Counted here are around 200,000 clones, about 85% occurring once; the ten biggest clones make up roughly 2.6%. The sequenced sample was PBMCs or T cells enriched from blood (not recorded which). The source is a woman in her 30s who had recovered from COVID-19.

V usage is TRBV6-5 and J usage is TRBJ1-1, with TRBD1 identical over 7 bases. CDR3 length: 15 amino acids. Trimming took 0 bases from V and 6 from J; bases not matched to a gene: 7. Germline CDR1 and CDR2: MNHEY and SVGAGI. CDR3 in DNA: TGTGCCAGCAGTTACTCAGACAGGGCCACGCCTGAAGCTTTCTTT. Residues: CASSYSDRATPEAFF.

The chain joins TRBV7-2 to TRBJ1-2; 7 bases agree with TRBD1. V shed 5 bases and J 1 base; nucleotides not matched to a gene: 10. Germline V gene data show CDR1 as SGHTA and CDR2 as FQGNSA. The CDR3 covers 16 residues. CDR3 in DNA: TGTGCCAGCAGCCCTAAATTGGGGACAGTTAACTATGGCTACACCTTC. This encodes CASSPKLGTVNYGYTF. The full variable domain, with the rest looked up from reference TRBV7-2 and TRBJ1-2, is GAGVSQSPSNKVTEKGKDVELRCDPISGHTALYWYRQSLGQGLEFLIYFQGNSAPDKSGLPSDRFSAERTGGSVSTLTIQRTQQEDSAVYLCASSPKLGTVNYGYTFGSGTRLTVV.

This rearrangement joins TRBV18 to TRBJ2-7; no reliable D call. Trimming stripped 3 bases from V and 7 bases from J, with 13 bases between. CDR1 is KGHSH and CDR2 is LQKENI in the germline V gene. This CDR3 region has 13 residues. The CDR3 bases are TGTGCCAGCTCACCTAGCAGCTTACGGGAGCAGTACTTC. Its protein product is CASSPSSLREQYF.

This chain joins TRBV4-3 and TRBJ1-3; the D gene is possibly TRBD1 (6 bases). The CDR3 is made up of 15 amino acids. Germline CDR1 and CDR2: LGHNA and YSLEER. Trimming shortened V by 0 bases and J by 2 bases, and 8 bases separated the two germline ends. CDR3 in amino acids: CASSQDWTAGNTIYF. CDR3 in DNA: TGCGCCAGCAGCCAAGATTGGACAGCTGGAAACACCATATATTTT.

V usage is TRBV5-5 and J usage is TRBJ1-5; 9 bases map to TRBD1. The junction had 9 bases not matched to a gene; V was cut back by 4 bases and J by 13 bases. Germline CDR1 and CDR2: SGHKS and YYEKEE (reference sequence). The CDR3 has 13 amino acids. CDR3 sequence (DNA): TGTGCCAGCAGCCTAAACCGGGACAGGGCACAGCATTTT. Its translation: CASSLNRDRAQHF. Supplemented by reference TRBV5-5 and TRBJ1-5, the full variable domain reads DAGVTQSPTHLIKTRGQQVTLRCSPISGHKSVSWYQQVLGQGPQFIFQYYEKEERGRGNFPDRFSARQFPNYSSELNVNALLLGDSALYLCASSLNRDRAQHFGDGTRLSIL.

This rearrangement joins TRBV5-1 to TRBJ2-2, with 11 bases matching TRBD2. The CDR3 consists of 17 residues. The junction had 4 bases not matched to a gene; V was cut back by 3 bases and J by 0 bases. CDR1 is SGHRS, CDR2 YFSETQ, per germline. CDR3 in amino acids: CASSSQGLAANTGELFF. CDR3 DNA: TGCGCCAGCAGCTCCCAGGGACTAGCGGCGAACACCGGGGAGCTGTTTTTT.

The CDR3 DNA reads TGCGCCAGCAGCTCCGGACAGGGGGCGGGGGAGCAGTTCTTC. This gives the protein CASSSGQGAGEQFF. The genes are TRBV5-1 and TRBJ2-1; 11 bases are a match to TRBD1. This CDR3 spans 14 amino acids. Germline V gene sequence: CDR1 SGHRS, CDR2 YFSETQ. V trimming: 3 bases; J trimming: 10 bases; junction bases outside the gene matches: 6. Supplemented by reference TRBV5-1 and TRBJ2-1, the full variable domain reads KAGVTQTPRYLIKTRGQQVTLSCSPISGHRSVSWYQQTPGQGLQFLFEYFSETQRNKGNFPGRFSGRQFSNSRSEMNVSTLELGDSALYLCASSSGQGAGEQFFGPGTRLTVL.

This chain joins TRBV6-5 and TRBJ1-1, with D hard to call. With 5 bases removed from V and 0 bases from J, the gap between germline ends came to 13 bases. Germline lookup yields CDR1 MNHEY and CDR2 SVGAGI. CDR3 size: 15 residues. CDR3 nucleotides: TGTGCCAGCAGTCTAGGTAGACTTATGAACACTGAAGCTTTCTTT. It yields the protein CASSLGRLMNTEAFF.

V and J are TRBV6-6 and TRBJ1-5, with 8 bases aligning to TRBD1. The V segment lost 2 bases and the J segment 7 bases; nucleotides outside the gene matches: 7. Per the germline V gene, CDR1 is MNHNY and CDR2 is SVGAGI (reference sequence). The CDR3 sequence is 15 residues long. The CDR3 sequence is CASSYPGQGGQPQHF. The CDR3 nucleotides are TGTGCCAGCAGTTACCCCGGACAGGGCGGACAGCCCCAGCATTTT.

The rearrangement links TRBV2 to TRBJ1-6; 7 positions agree with TRBD1. Germline trimming cut 6 bases from V and 3 bases from J; bases unmatched to any gene: 5. Germline V gene lookup returns CDR1 SNHLY and CDR2 FYNNEI. CDR3 length: 15 amino acids. The CDR3 protein is CASSEGQLYNSPLHF. CDR3 bases: TGTGCCAGCAGCGAGGGACAGCTCTATAATTCACCCCTCCACTTT.

The V gene is TRBV7-9, the J gene TRBJ2-7; 10 nucleotides align to TRBD1. Germline loops: CDR1 SEHNR, CDR2 FQNEAQ (reference sequence). The CDR3 spans 16 residues. With 4 bases clipped from V and 0 bases from J, the junction kept 6 bases outside the gene matches. Here the CDR3 reads CASSYTTGGLSYEQYF. CDR3 bases: TGTGCCAGCAGCTACACGACAGGGGGCCTCTCCTACGAGCAGTACTTC.

This rearrangement joins TRBV2 to TRBJ2-7; 8 bases are a match to TRBD1. The CDR3 covers 14 residues. The germline V gene has CDR1 SNHLY and CDR2 FYNNEI. V was clipped by 7 bases and J by 5 bases; unmatched bases: 10. The CDR3 is CASKGGTGYDEQYF. CDR3 bases: TGTGCCAGCAAAGGAGGGACAGGTTACGACGAGCAGTACTTC.

V is TRBV6-5 and J is TRBJ1-5; the match to TRBD1 covers 10 bases. The CDR3 covers 14 residues. J gave up 4 bases and V 8 bases, and 5 bases lay outside the gene matches. Germline values: CDR1 MNHEY, CDR2 SVGAGI. CDR3 in DNA: TGTGCCAGCCTACGACAGGGGGCGAATCAGCCCCAGCATTTT. This gives the protein CASLRQGANQPQHF.

The V and J genes are TRBV2 and TRBJ2-2; TRBD2 matches at 7 bases. Germline trimming cut 1 base from V and 5 bases from J; bases unmatched to any gene: 7. CDR1 is SNHLY and CDR2 is FYNNEI in the germline V gene. The CDR3 is 16 amino acids. The CDR3 here is CASSEVGLAETGELFF. The CDR3 nucleotides read TGTGCCAGCAGTGAAGTGGGCCTAGCGGAGACCGGGGAGCTGTTTTTT.

The chain has TRBV28 and TRBJ1-3; a possible D gene is TRBD1 (6 bases). This CDR3 spans 16 amino acids. Germline V gene data show CDR1 as MDHEN and CDR2 as SYDVKM. Between the trimmed V and J ends, which lost 3 bases and 2 bases, there was a span of 14 bases. The CDR3 reads CASSFYRDTPGNTIYF. CDR3 DNA sequence: TGTGCCAGCAGTTTTTACCGGGACACCCCTGGAAACACCATATATTTT.

The chain joins TRBV6-5 to TRBJ1-3; no firm D call. CDR1 and CDR2 from the germline V gene are MNHEY and SVGAGI. CDR3 length: 16 residues. V lost 2 bases and J lost 0, with 11 bases in between. The CDR3 is CASSYEREISGNTIYF. The CDR3 region has the DNA TGTGCCAGCAGTTACGAGAGAGAAATCTCTGGAAACACCATATATTTT.

V gene TRBV29-1 combines with J gene TRBJ1-5; 7 bases are shared with TRBD1. V shed 6 bases, J shed 6 bases, and the junction held 14 bases outside the gene matches. This CDR3 spans 15 amino acids. Per the germline V gene, CDR1 is SQVTM and CDR2 is ANQGSEA. The CDR3 DNA follows: TGCAGCGTCCTAAAGGTGGGACAGATTAGTCAGCCCCAGCATTTT. It translates to CSVLKVGQISQPQHF.

This clone was picked up one time. The rearrangement links TRBV6-1 to TRBJ2-6; D gene ambiguous. V lost 0 bases to trimming and J lost 3 bases, with 6 bases between them. Germline V lookup: CDR1 MNHNS, CDR2 SASEGT. The CDR3 extends over 15 amino acids. The CDR3, as DNA: TGTGCCAGCAGTGAAGCGAGGAGTGGGGCCAACGTCCTGACTTTC. Its translation: CASSEARSGANVLTF.

The V gene is TRBV29-1, the J gene TRBJ1-3; possibly TRBD1 for D (5 bases). Trimming left V 7 bases short and J 2 bases short, with 12 bases between. The germline V gene has CDR1 SQVTM and CDR2 ANQGSEA. The CDR3 is 13 residues long. CDR3 in amino acids: CSARAAAGNTIYF. The CDR3, as DNA: TGCAGCGCCAGGGCGGCAGCTGGAAACACCATATATTTT.

Points on this clone: Relative to the germline gene, one junction end is altered; a read error may explain this. The chain is built from TRBV7-7 and TRBJ2-1, with 9 nucleotides matching TRBD1. The CDR3 runs 15 residues. CDR1 is SSHAT, CDR2 FNYEAQ, per germline (reference sequence). The CDR3 sequence: CASSSGQGILNEQFF. The CDR3 nucleotides read TGTGCTAGCAGCTCGGGACAGGGAATATTGAATGAGCAGTTCTTC.

The chain couples TRBV5-4 to TRBJ2-1, with TRBD1 as a possible D gene (5 bases). The V gene lost 6 bases and the J gene lost 5 bases, with 18 bases spanning the gap. The germline V gene has CDR1 SGHNT and CDR2 YYREEE (reference sequence). CDR3 size: 15 residues. CDR3 coding DNA: TGTGCCAGCACCCTGGGGCAGTTGGGAAACAATGAGCAGTTCTTC. Its protein product is CASTLGQLGNNEQFF.